What follows are 32 T cell receptor beta chains derived from one specimen sequenced in a study of monozygotic twins with inflammatory bowel disease. TCRdb reprocessed the 5' RACE reads and stores each CDR3 protein as one record, lacking DNA. The sample data list just over 300,000 distinct CDR3 sequences. The sequenced sample was blood. These receptors came from a human donor with ulcerative colitis or Crohn's disease, or a healthy co-twin of an affected twin (not recorded which).

The chain combines TRBV6-2 or TRBV6-3 with TRBJ2-3; the D call from TCRdb, TRBD2, cannot be confirmed without DNA. Germline assignment: CDR1 MNHEY and CDR2 SVGEGT. The CDR3 spans 17 residues. The chain's CDR3 is CASSPRGSGSIPDTQYF.

The chain links TRBV24-1 to TRBJ1-2; the TCRdb call, TRBD1, lacks DNA for checking. Germline CDR1 reads KGHDR; CDR2 reads SFDVKD. This CDR3 contains 14 residues. The CDR3 spells CATSDFTRDWGYTF.

This rearrangement joins TRBV6-6 to TRBJ2-7. The CDR3 loop spans 14 amino acids. From germline, CDR1 is MNHNY and CDR2 SVGAGI (reference sequence). The CDR3: CASSYGQVIDEQYF.

The chain links TRBV12-3 or TRBV12-4 to TRBJ1-2; absent DNA, TCRdb's TRBD1 call cannot be checked. CDR3 length: 13 amino acids. CDR3: CASSRGTAHGYTF.

The CDR3 spells CATSGGWIWGPQHF. The V call is TRBV24-1, the J call TRBJ1-5. The CDR3 contains 14 residues. CDR1 and CDR2 from the germline V gene are KGHDR and SFDVKD.

V and J are TRBV7-2 and TRBJ2-3; TCRdb returns TRBD1, unconfirmable since there is no DNA. The CDR3 consists of 15 residues. In germline, CDR1 is SGHTA, CDR2 FQGNSA. The CDR3 sequence is CASSFRGDRTDTQYF.

The chain has TRBV28 and TRBJ2-5. The CDR3 consists of 13 residues. Looked up from germline, CDR1 is MDHEN and CDR2 is SYDVKM. This CDR3 is CAIRRGVQETQYF.

The chain couples TRBV7-2 to TRBJ1-1. Per the germline V gene, CDR1 is SGHTA and CDR2 is FQGNSA. This CDR3 has 13 residues. CDR3: CASRHDRNTEAFF.

The chain is built from TRBV20-1 and TRBJ1-3. Per the germline V gene, CDR1 is DFQATT and CDR2 is SNEGSKA (reference sequence). The length of the CDR3 is 12 residues. CDR3: CSAIFSGNTIYF.

This sequence joins TRBV27 and TRBJ2-1; TCRdb proposes TRBD2, but this gene call is untestable without DNA. The CDR3 is made up of 15 amino acids. Germline V lookup: CDR1 MNHEY, CDR2 SMNVEV (reference sequence). The CDR3 loop reads CATLRTSGGYNEQFF.

This chain uses TRBV6-5 with TRBJ2-6. Germline assignment: CDR1 MNHEY and CDR2 SVGAGI. The CDR3 length is 13 residues. CDR3: CASSFAGANVLTF.

The chain is built from TRBV9 and TRBJ2-4; the D call from TCRdb, TRBD2, cannot be confirmed without DNA. The CDR3 totals 16 residues. Germline V gene sequence: CDR1 SGDLS, CDR2 YYNGEE. The CDR3: CASSVEVGQGGNIQYF.

The gene calls are TRBV19 and TRBJ2-1; absent DNA, TCRdb's TRBD2 call cannot be checked. This CDR3 is built from 17 residues. Per germline, CDR1 LNHDA and CDR2 SQIVND (reference sequence). The CDR3 sequence: CASSLASGRAGDNEQFF. The full variable domain, its missing parts supplied by reference TRBV19 and TRBJ2-1, is DGGITQSPKYLFRKEGQNVTLSCEQNLNHDAMYWYRQDPGQGLRLIYYSQIVNDFQKGDIAEGYSVSREKKESFPLTVTSAQKNPTAFYLCASSLASGRAGDNEQFFGPGTRLTVL.

The V and J genes are TRBV5-1 and TRBJ2-1; lacking DNA, the TRBD2 call made by TCRdb goes unchecked. Germline V gene lookup returns CDR1 SGHRS and CDR2 YFSETQ. CDR3 size: 17 residues. The CDR3 here is CASRRTSGRRAYNEQFF.

V usage is TRBV11-2 and J usage is TRBJ2-3; TCRdb gives TRBD1 as the D gene, but with no DNA this cannot be confirmed. The germline V gene has CDR1 SGHAT and CDR2 FQNNGV. This CDR3 region has 13 residues. CDR3 sequence reads: CASSSLFADTQYF.

The chain uses TRBV6-1 and TRBJ1-1; TCRdb's D gene call, TRBD1, goes unchecked for lack of DNA. The CDR3 contains 16 residues. CDR1 MNHNS and CDR2 SASEGT come from the germline V gene. The CDR3 is CASREEGPPRDTEAFF.

The chain recombines TRBV7-8 with TRBJ2-7. CDR1 is SGHVS, CDR2 FQNEAQ, per germline. The CDR3 runs 14 residues. CDR3 protein: CASSFRRNSYEQYF. Full variable domain (missing parts from reference TRBV7-8 and TRBJ2-7): GAGVSQSPRYKVAKRGQDVALRCDPISGHVSLFWYQQALGQGPEFLTYFQNEAQLDKSGLPSDRFFAERPEGSVSTLKIQRTQQEDSAVYLCASSFRRNSYEQYFGPGTRLTVT.

V and J are TRBV6-2 or TRBV6-3 and TRBJ2-2. The CDR3 is made up of 13 amino acids. CDR1 is MNHEY and CDR2 is SVGEGT in the germline V gene. CDR3 residues: CASSYRVTGELLF.

The chain couples TRBV7-6 to TRBJ2-5; the TCRdb D gene call, TRBD1, has no DNA to confirm it. The CDR3 contains 16 residues. Germline assignment: CDR1 SGHVS and CDR2 FNYEAQ. CDR3 sequence reads: CASSYQGMGVRGTQYF.

This sequence joins TRBV27 and TRBJ2-2; TCRdb proposes TRBD1, but this gene call is untestable without DNA. The CDR3 covers 15 residues. Germline V CDR1 and CDR2: MNHEY, SMNVEV (reference sequence). The CDR3 here is CASSRDRSNTGELFF.

This chain connects TRBV20-1 to TRBJ2-1; TCRdb proposes TRBD1, but this gene call is untestable without DNA. In germline, CDR1 is DFQATT, CDR2 SNEGSKA (reference sequence). The CDR3 totals 12 residues. The CDR3 here is CSEGQRYNEQFF.

This chain links TRBV7-9 with TRBJ1-5; the TCRdb call, TRBD1, lacks DNA for checking. The CDR3 extends over 13 amino acids. Germline-derived CDR1 and CDR2 are SEHNR and FQNEAQ (reference sequence). CDR3 region: CASSSQPGQPQHF.

This rearrangement joins TRBV10-3 to TRBJ2-1; TCRdb returns TRBD2, unconfirmable since there is no DNA. The CDR3 consists of 14 residues. The germline V gene encodes CDR1 ENHRY and CDR2 SYGVKD. The CDR3 protein is CAISDRGARDEQFF.

This chain uses TRBV6-5 with TRBJ1-2; no DNA is available, so the TRBD1 call from TCRdb remains unchecked. The germline CDR1 and CDR2 sequences are MNHEY and SVGAGI. The CDR3 runs 17 residues. The CDR3 region is CASSYPPDRRANYGYTF.

The J gene is TRBJ2-2, the V gene TRBV11-1. The CDR3 sequence is 13 residues long. CDR1 is SGHAT and CDR2 is FQDESV in the germline V gene (reference sequence). The CDR3 region is CASSLDGTGELFF.

V gene TRBV7-7 combines with J gene TRBJ2-5; TCRdb lists TRBD1, though no DNA is available to test this call. Germline CDR1 is SSHAT and CDR2 is FNYEAQ (reference sequence). The CDR3 sequence is 13 residues long. CDR3 sequence: CASSSGTLETQYF.

V usage is TRBV20-1 and J usage is TRBJ2-3; checking the TCRdb D call of TRBD1 is not possible without DNA. CDR3 length equals 14 residues. Germline V gives CDR1 DFQATT, CDR2 SNEGSKA (reference sequence). CDR3 sequence: CSAYRGSVQDTQYF.

The chain joins TRBV7-6 to TRBJ1-5. CDR3 length: 13 amino acids. The germline V gene encodes CDR1 SGHVS and CDR2 FNYEAQ. The chain's CDR3 is CASSLSNGQPQHF.

The CDR3 is CASSLGLALSYNEQFF. The chain recombines TRBV7-2 with TRBJ2-1; TCRdb designates TRBD2, a call that cannot be tested without DNA. Germline CDR1 and CDR2: SGHTA and FQGNSA. The CDR3 is made up of 16 amino acids. Using reference TRBV7-2 and TRBJ2-1 for the parts outside the CDR3, the full variable domain is GAGVSQSPSNKVTEKGKDVELRCDPISGHTALYWYRQSLGQGLEFLIYFQGNSAPDKSGLPSDRFSAERTGGSVSTLTIQRTQQEDSAVYLCASSLGLALSYNEQFFGPGTRLTVL.

V gene TRBV7-2 combines with J gene TRBJ1-1; TCRdb lists TRBD1, though no DNA is available to test this call. Germline loops: CDR1 SGHTA, CDR2 FQGNSA. The CDR3 loop spans 15 amino acids. CDR3 loop: CANSYRTGAADEAFF.

The chain recombines TRBV6-1 with TRBJ2-5; with no DNA, the TCRdb D assignment of TRBD2 cannot be verified. Germline V gives CDR1 MNHNS, CDR2 SASEGT. The CDR3 has 15 residues. CDR3 amino acids: CASSRTSGKQETQYF.

The genes are TRBV28 and TRBJ2-3; TCRdb's D call of TRBD1 is untestable without DNA. This CDR3 is 14 amino acids long. The germline V gene encodes CDR1 MDHEN and CDR2 SYDVKM. CDR3 protein: CASSSRPLTDTQYF.